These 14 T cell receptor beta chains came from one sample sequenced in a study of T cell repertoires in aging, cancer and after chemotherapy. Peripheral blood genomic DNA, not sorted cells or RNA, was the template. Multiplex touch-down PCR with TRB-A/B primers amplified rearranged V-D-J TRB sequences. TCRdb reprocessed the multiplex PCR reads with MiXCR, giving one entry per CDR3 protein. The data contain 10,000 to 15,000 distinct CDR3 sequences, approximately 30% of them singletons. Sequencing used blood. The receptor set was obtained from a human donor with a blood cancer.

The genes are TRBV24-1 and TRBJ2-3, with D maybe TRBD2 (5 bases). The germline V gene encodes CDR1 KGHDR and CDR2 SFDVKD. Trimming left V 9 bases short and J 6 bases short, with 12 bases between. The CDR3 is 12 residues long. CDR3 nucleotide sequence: TGTGCCACCGAAAGCGGTGGGGATACGCAGTATTTT. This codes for CATESGGDTQYF.

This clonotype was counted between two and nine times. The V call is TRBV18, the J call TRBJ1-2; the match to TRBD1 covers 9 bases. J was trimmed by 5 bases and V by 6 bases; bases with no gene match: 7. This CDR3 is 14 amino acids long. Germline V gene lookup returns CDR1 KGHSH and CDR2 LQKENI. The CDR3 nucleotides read TGTGCCAGCTCCGGAACGGGACAGGGTTATGGCTACACCTTC. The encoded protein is CASSGTGQGYGYTF.

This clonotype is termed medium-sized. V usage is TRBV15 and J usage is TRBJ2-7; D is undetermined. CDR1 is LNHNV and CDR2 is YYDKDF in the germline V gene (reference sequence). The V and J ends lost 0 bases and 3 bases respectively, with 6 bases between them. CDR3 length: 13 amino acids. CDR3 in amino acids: CATSRDFLYEQYV. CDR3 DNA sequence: TGTGCCACCAGCAGAGATTTCCTCTACGAGCAGTACGTC.

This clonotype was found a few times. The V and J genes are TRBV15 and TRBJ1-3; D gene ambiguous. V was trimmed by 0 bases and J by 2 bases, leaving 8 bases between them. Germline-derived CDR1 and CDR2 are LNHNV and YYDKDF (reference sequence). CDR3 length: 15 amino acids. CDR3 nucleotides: TGTGCCACCAGCAGAGATGCGGGAGCTGGAAACACCATATATTTT. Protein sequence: CATSRDAGAGNTIYF.

The CDR3 sequence: CASSAGLDYGYTF. CDR3 DNA: TGCGCCAGCAGCGCAGGGCTCGACTATGGCTACACCTTC. This chain connects TRBV4-1 to TRBJ1-2, with D maybe TRBD1 (5 bases). The germline gives CDR1 MGHRA, CDR2 YSYEKL. Trimming removed 5 bases at V and 3 bases at J, with 10 bases between. This CDR3 has 13 amino acids.

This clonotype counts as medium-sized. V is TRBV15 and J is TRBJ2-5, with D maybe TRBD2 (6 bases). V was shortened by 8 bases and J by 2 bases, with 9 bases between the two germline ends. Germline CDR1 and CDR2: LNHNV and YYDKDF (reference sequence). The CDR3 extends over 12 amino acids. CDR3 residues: CATRRDQETQYF. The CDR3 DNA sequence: TGTGCCACCCGGAGGGATCAAGAGACCCAGTACTTC.

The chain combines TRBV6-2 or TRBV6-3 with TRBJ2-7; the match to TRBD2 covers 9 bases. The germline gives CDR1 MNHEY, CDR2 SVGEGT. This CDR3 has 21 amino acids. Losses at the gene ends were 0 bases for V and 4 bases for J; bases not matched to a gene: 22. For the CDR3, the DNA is TGTGCCAGCAGTTACTCGAAACTCCTTAGCGGGAGCCCAAAATCCCTATACGAGCAGTACGTC. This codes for CASSYSKLLSGSPKSLYEQYV.

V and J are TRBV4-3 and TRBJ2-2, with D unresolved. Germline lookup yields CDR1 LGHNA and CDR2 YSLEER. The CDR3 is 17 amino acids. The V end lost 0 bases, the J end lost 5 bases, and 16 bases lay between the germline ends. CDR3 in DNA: TGCGCCAGCAGCCAAGATTTCCTGGGAACGGTTACCGGGGAGCTGTTTTTT. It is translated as CASSQDFLGTVTGELFF.

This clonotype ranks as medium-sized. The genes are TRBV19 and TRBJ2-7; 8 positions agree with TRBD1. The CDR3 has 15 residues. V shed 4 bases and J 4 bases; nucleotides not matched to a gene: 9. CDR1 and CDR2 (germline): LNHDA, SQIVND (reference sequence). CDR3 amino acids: CASSTGTGLAYEQYF. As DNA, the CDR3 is TGTGCCAGTAGTACCGGGACAGGCCTCGCGTACGAGCAGTACTTC.

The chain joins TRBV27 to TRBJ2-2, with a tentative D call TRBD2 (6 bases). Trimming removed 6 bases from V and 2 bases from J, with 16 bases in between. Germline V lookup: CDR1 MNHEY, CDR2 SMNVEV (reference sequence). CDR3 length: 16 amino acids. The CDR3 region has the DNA TGTGCCAGCAGCCCAAGTCCGGGAGCCAACACCGGGGAGCTGTTTTTT. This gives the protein CASSPSPGANTGELFF.

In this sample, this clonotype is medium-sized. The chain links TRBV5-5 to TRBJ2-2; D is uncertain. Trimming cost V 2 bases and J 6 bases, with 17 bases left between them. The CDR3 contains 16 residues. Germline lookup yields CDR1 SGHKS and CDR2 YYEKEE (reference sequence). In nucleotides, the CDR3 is TGTGCCAGCAGCTTAGACCAGCGCGTGTTTCCCGGGGAGCTGTTTTTT. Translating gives CASSLDQRVFPGELFF.

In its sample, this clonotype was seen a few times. The CDR3 nucleotides read TGTGCCAGCAGCAAAGAGGGACCGGGGGACCTGTTGGGCTACGAGCAGTACTTC. Translation gives CASSKEGPGDLLGYEQYF. The chain uses TRBV21-1 and TRBJ2-7; TRBD1, as called in the table, went unchecked against the DNA. TRBV21-1 is marked as a pseudogene. The CDR3 covers 18 residues.

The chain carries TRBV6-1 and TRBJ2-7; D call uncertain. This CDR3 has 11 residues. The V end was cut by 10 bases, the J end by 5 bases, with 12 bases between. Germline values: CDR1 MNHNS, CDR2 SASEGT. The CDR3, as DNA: TGTGCCATCCTGAAGCCTAACGAGCAGTACTTC. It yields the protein CAILKPNEQYF.

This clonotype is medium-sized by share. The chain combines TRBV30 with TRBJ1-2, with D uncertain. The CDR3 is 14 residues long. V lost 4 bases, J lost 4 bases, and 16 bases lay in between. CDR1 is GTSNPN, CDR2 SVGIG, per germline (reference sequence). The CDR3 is CAWTLKAGFYGYTF. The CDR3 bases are TGTGCCTGGACTCTTAAAGCGGGGTTCTATGGCTACACCTTC.